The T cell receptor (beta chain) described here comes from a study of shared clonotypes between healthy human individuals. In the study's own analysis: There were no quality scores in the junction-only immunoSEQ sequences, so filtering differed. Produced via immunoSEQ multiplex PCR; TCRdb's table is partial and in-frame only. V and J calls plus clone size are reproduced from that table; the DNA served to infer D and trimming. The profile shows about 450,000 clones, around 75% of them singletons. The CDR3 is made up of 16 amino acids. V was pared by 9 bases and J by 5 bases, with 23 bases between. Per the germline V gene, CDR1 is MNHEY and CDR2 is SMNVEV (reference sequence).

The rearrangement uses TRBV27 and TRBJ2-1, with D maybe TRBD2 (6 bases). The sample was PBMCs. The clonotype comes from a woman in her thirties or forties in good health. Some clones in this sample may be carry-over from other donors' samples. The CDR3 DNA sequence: TGTGCCAGACCCCACCCGGACCCGGGACTCAACAATGAGCAGTTCTTC. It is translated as CARPHPDPGLNNEQFF.